Below are 18 T cell receptor beta chains sequenced from a single sample in a study of PD-1 blockade in classical Hodgkin lymphoma. The method was immunoSEQ multiplex PCR; TCRdb's version includes in-frame clones alone and lacks a portion of them. The table includes approximately 960 clones, less than 80% detected once. Time point noted: cycle 4 day 1 (C4D1), after 6 weeks of nivolumab. Brentuximab vedotin exposure varied among the patients, all of whom had relapsed after autologous stem cell transplantation. Negative selection with magnets was how CD8+ T cells were isolated from the thawed PBMCs. The sequencing used CD8+ T cells from blood, collected before the fourth cycle of nivolumab. Receptors were obtained from a human donor with classical Hodgkin lymphoma.

This chain links TRBV10-1 with TRBJ2-2; the D is unclear. This CDR3 has 11 residues. Germline CDR1 reads WNHNN; CDR2 reads SYGVQD (reference sequence). V was shortened by 4 bases and J by 6 bases, with 3 bases between the two germline ends. The CDR3 DNA is TGCGCCAGCAGTGTGTCCGGGGAGCTGTTTTTT. Protein sequence: CASSVSGELFF.

This clone was picked up a small number of times. The V gene is TRBV27, the J gene TRBJ2-1; 7 bases are shared with TRBD2. CDR1 MNHEY and CDR2 SMNVEV come from the germline V gene (reference sequence). The CDR3 has 14 amino acids. The V segment lost 8 bases and the J segment 2 bases; nucleotides outside the gene matches: 6. CDR3 in DNA: TGTGCCAGCGCCGTAGCGGGTCCCTACAATGAGCAGTTCTTC. Its protein product is CASAVAGPYNEQFF.

This chain links TRBV6-6 with TRBJ1-1, with no clear D. V lost 6 bases and J lost 2, with 16 bases in between. This CDR3 comprises 15 residues. Germline CDR1 and CDR2: MNHNY and SVGAGI (reference sequence). The CDR3 coding sequence is TGTGCCAGCAGCCTGACCCATCCAGCTAACACTGAAGCTTTCTTT. Translating gives CASSLTHPANTEAFF.

This clone was picked up a small number of times. The V gene is TRBV4-1, the J gene TRBJ2-7; D ambiguous. The V end was cut by 6 bases, the J end by 2 bases, with 17 bases between. Germline assignment: CDR1 MGHRA and CDR2 YSYEKL. The CDR3 has 15 residues. CDR3 bases: TGCGCCAGCAGTGAAGCACAGACTCCCCCCTACGAGCAGTACTTC. It encodes CASSEAQTPPYEQYF.

The V call is TRBV7-8, the J call TRBJ2-5; 12 nucleotides agree with TRBD2. J was trimmed by 2 bases and V by 3 bases; bases with no gene match: 7. From germline, CDR1 is SGHVS and CDR2 FQNEAQ. This CDR3 is built from 17 residues. The CDR3 DNA reads as TGTGCCAGCAGCTTTCCTAGGACTAGCGGGACTCAAGAGACCCAGTACTTC. It codes for CASSFPRTSGTQETQYF.

This clone was found a few times. One junction end disagrees with the germline gene, perhaps due to a read error. This chain links TRBV4-1 with TRBJ2-4; 16 bases map to TRBD2. The CDR3 spans 15 residues. Germline V gives CDR1 MGHRA, CDR2 YSYEKL. The CDR3 DNA reads as TGCGCCAGCAGCCAAACGGGACTAGCGGGAGGGCCGAGAGACTTC. Translating it yields CASSQTGLAGGPRDF.

The chain is built from TRBV7-2 and TRBJ2-7; D may be TRBD2 (5 bases). This CDR3 comprises 14 residues. Germline V lookup: CDR1 SGHTA, CDR2 FQGNSA. V lost 5 bases and J lost 6, with 17 bases in between. The CDR3 DNA follows: TGTGCCAGCAGCCCCCTCCGGGGAGCGGTCGAGCAGTACTTC. Amino acid sequence: CASSPLRGAVEQYF.

This chain joins TRBV27 and TRBJ2-5; D remains ambiguous. V was shortened by 6 bases and J by 3 bases, with 11 bases between the two germline ends. The CDR3 sequence is 13 residues long. Germline CDR1 is MNHEY and CDR2 is SMNVEV (reference sequence). In DNA form, the CDR3 reads TGTGCCAGCAGCCCTGAGTTGGAAGAGACCCAGTACTTC. It translates to CASSPELEETQYF.

This clone showed up just a few times. The rearrangement links TRBV6-4 to TRBJ2-1; 10 positions match TRBD2. CDR1 and CDR2 (germline): MRHNA, SNTAGT. V gave up 2 bases and J gave up 0 bases; unmatched junction bases: 1. The CDR3 is 16 amino acids. For the CDR3, the DNA is TGTGCCAGCAGTGACGTAGCGGGAGGCTCCTACAATGAGCAGTTCTTC. It translates to CASSDVAGGSYNEQFF.

This clone was counted once. The chain joins TRBV5-3 to TRBJ2-4, with D perhaps being TRBD1 or TRBD2 (6 bases each). TRBV5-3 is annotated as an ORF whose role is uncertain. Trimming stripped 0 bases from V and 3 bases from J, with 19 bases between. This CDR3 region has 18 residues. CDR3 protein: CARSLGLHGGGCKNIQYF. Here the CDR3 DNA reads TGTGCCAGAAGCTTGGGGCTTCACGGGGGCGGGTGCAAAAACATTCAGTACTTC.

CDR3 sequence (DNA): TGTGCCAGCAGCCAATTTCCCGGGACAGCCTATGGCTACACCTTC. Translation gives CASSQFPGTAYGYTF. The chain is built from TRBV14 and TRBJ1-2, with 7 positions matching TRBD1. The germline V gene has CDR1 SGHDN and CDR2 FVKESK. The CDR3 has 15 amino acids. Trimming removed 2 bases from V and 4 bases from J; junction bases left unmatched: 7.

Only a few counts were recorded for this clone. The chain recombines TRBV10-3 with TRBJ2-1; TRBD2 matches 7 bases. This CDR3 is built from 15 residues. Germline trimming cut 10 bases from V and 2 bases from J; bases unmatched to any gene: 11. Germline CDR1 reads ENHRY; CDR2 reads SYGVKD. The CDR3 loop is CASTERGLTYNEQFF. Here the CDR3 DNA reads TGTGCCAGCACCGAACGGGGACTAACCTACAATGAGCAGTTCTTC.

The rearrangement links TRBV19 to TRBJ2-2; D remains ambiguous. V was shortened by 5 bases and J by 6 bases, with 7 bases between the two germline ends. Per germline, CDR1 LNHDA and CDR2 SQIVND (reference sequence). The CDR3 runs to 12 residues. The DNA for the CDR3 is TGTGCCAGTAGTTTCGCTGCCGGGGAGCTGTTTTTT. Translated: CASSFAAGELFF.

The gene calls are TRBV28 and TRBJ2-7; 7 bases fit TRBD1. Unmatched junction bases numbered 5, after V lost 3 bases and J lost 0 bases. This CDR3 spans 15 amino acids. CDR1 MDHEN and CDR2 SYDVKM come from the germline V gene. As DNA, the CDR3 is TGTGCCAGCAGTTTGGTCCGACAGGGCTCCTACGAGCAGTACTTC. The encoded protein is CASSLVRQGSYEQYF.

The chain links TRBV4-1 to TRBJ2-5; 7 nucleotides line up with TRBD1. The V gene's germline CDR1 is MGHRA and CDR2 YSYEKL. V was pared by 4 bases and J by 0 bases, with 5 bases of the junction left unmatched. The CDR3 length is 15 residues. Here the CDR3 DNA reads TGCGCCAGCAGCCGAGACAGGGAGTACCAAGAGACCCAGTACTTC. This codes for CASSRDREYQETQYF.

The J gene is TRBJ1-1, the V gene TRBV2; D unresolved. Looked up from germline, CDR1 is SNHLY and CDR2 is FYNNEI. The CDR3 covers 17 residues. Deletions cut 5 bases from V and 6 bases from J, with 25 bases between. The CDR3 region has the DNA TGTGCCAGCAGTCCTCTGGTTTGGACCAACCGTGGGGCTGAAGCTTTCTTT. This codes for CASSPLVWTNRGAEAFF.

The chain has TRBV7-9 and TRBJ2-2; D is possibly TRBD1 (6 bases). Trimming removed 1 base at V and 6 bases at J, with 12 bases between. This CDR3 contains 15 residues. The germline V gene encodes CDR1 SEHNR and CDR2 FQNEAQ (reference sequence). CDR3 protein: CASSLGWGRPGELFF. CDR3 coding DNA: TGTGCCAGCAGCTTAGGTTGGGGGCGCCCCGGGGAGCTGTTTTTT.

This sequence joins TRBV29-1 and TRBJ2-7; no clear D gene. The V end lost 3 bases, the J end lost 3 bases, and 12 bases lay between the germline ends. Per germline, CDR1 SQVTM and CDR2 ANQGSEA. The CDR3 sequence is 13 residues long. CDR3 in DNA: TGCAGCGTTGAGACGGGCGGAAACTACGAGCAGTACTTC. Translation: CSVETGGNYEQYF.